This T cell receptor beta chain was sequenced in a study of shared clonotypes between healthy human individuals. On the study more broadly: CD8 memory received one plate per donor, CD8 naive two, CD4 memory three and CD4 naive three.

There were no recent acute infections or vaccinations among the donors, who were healthy HIV-negative adults. Assay execution took place at the deep level. How the authors handled the data: Junction-only sequences without quality scores were provided by ImmunoSEQ, so filtering was different. Profiled with immunoSEQ multiplex PCR; TCRdb holds only in-frame clones, not every one. That table supplies the V and J calls and clone size; D and trimming were determined from the DNA. The sample lists hundreds of thousands of clones, approximately 79% occurring once. Germline V gene sequence: CDR1 WSHSY, CDR2 SAAADI. V was clipped by 5 bases and J by 4 bases, with 8 bases between them. The CDR3 consists of 12 residues.

Sequencing was performed on memory CD4+ T cells sorted from blood. Subset specified: CD45RA-negative fraction. This receptor was obtained from a man aged 25-40 years in good health. This chain joins TRBV10-2 and TRBJ1-1, with D possibly matching TRBD1 (5 bases). The CDR3 region is CASSSGSTEAFF. In DNA, the CDR3 is TGCGCCAGCAGTTCAGGGTCCACTGAAGCTTTCTTT.